The source of this T cell receptor beta chain is a study of T cell responses to AZD1222 COVID-19 vaccine. General study findings and limits: Only a handful of AZD1222 recipients, five to seven in all, had baseline seropositivity. Clonal diversity was possibly underestimated; the donors were predominantly white British and more often female. Unmutated variant regions are reportedly the target of nearly half of TCRs that are spike-specific.

TCRdb keeps only in-frame clones here, not all; method: immunoSEQ multiplex PCR. The data hold roughly 170,000 clones, with around 90% observed a single time. A word on this clone: What it binds is not known.

The CDR3 length is 13 residues. CDR1 and CDR2 from the germline V gene are LNHDA and SQIVND (reference sequence). Unmatched junction bases numbered 3, after V lost 2 bases and J lost 7 bases. The rearrangement links TRBV19 to TRBJ1-1; 8 nucleotides align to TRBD1. Sequencing used peripheral blood, obtained on day 0 of AZD1222 vaccination. The receptor was derived from an adult in good health. In DNA form, the CDR3 reads TGTGCCAGTAGTATAAATGGACAGGGTGAAGCTTTCTTT. Residues: CASSINGQGEAFF.